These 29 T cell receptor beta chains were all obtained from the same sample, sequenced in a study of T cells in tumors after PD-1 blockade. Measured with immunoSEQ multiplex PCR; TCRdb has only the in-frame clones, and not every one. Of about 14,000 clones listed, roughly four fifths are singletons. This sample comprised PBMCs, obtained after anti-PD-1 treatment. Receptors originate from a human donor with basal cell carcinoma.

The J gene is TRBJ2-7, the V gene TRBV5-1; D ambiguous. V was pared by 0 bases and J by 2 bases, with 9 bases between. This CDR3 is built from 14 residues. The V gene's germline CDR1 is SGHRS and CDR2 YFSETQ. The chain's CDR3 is CASSLAASPYEQYF. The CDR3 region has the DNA TGCGCCAGCAGCTTGGCAGCCAGCCCCTACGAGCAGTACTTC.

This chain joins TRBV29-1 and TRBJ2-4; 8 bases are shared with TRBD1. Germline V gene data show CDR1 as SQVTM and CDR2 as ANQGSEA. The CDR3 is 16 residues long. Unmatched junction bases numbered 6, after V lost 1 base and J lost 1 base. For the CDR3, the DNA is TGCAGCGTTGAAGGGACAGGGAAGTTGGCCAAAAACATTCAGTACTTC. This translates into CSVEGTGKLAKNIQYF.

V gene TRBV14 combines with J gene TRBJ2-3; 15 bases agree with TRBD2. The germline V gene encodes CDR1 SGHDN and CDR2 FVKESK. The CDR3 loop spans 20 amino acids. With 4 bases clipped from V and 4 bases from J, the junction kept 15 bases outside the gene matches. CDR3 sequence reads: CASSPLLGLAGGPRADTQYF. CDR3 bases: TGTGCCAGCAGCCCGTTACTTGGACTAGCGGGGGGGCCGAGGGCAGATACGCAGTATTTT.

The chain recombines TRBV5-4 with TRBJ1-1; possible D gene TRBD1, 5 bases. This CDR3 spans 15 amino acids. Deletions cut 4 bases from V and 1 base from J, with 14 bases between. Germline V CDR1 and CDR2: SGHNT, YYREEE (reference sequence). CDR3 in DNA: TGTGCCAGCAGCGGTCGGGGACGGTCGAACACTGAAGCTTTCTTT. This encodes CASSGRGRSNTEAFF.

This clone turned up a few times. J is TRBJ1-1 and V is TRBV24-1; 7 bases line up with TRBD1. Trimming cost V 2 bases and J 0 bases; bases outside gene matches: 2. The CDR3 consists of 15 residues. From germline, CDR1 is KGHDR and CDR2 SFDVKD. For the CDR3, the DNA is TGTGCCACCAGTGATTCGGGACAGATGAACACTGAAGCTTTCTTT. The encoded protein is CATSDSGQMNTEAFF.

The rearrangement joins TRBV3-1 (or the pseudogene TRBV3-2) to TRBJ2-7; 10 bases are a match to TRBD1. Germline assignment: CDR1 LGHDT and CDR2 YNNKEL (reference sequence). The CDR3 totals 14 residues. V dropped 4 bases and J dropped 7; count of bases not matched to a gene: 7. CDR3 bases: TGTGCCAGCAGCCCACGGACAGGGGGTGGGGAGCAGTACTTC. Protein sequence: CASSPRTGGGEQYF.

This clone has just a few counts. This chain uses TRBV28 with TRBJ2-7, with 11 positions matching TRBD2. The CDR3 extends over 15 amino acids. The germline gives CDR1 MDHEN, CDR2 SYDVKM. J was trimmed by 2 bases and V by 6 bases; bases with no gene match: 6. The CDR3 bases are TGTGCCAGCAGCGAGGGACTAGCGGCACCCTACGAGCAGTACTTC. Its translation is CASSEGLAAPYEQYF. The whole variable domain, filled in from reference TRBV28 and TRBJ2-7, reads DVKVTQSSRYLVKRTGEKVFLECVQDMDHENMFWYRQDPGLGLRLIYFSYDVKMKEKGDIPEGYSVSREKKERFSLILESASTNQTSMYLCASSEGLAAPYEQYFGPGTRLTVT.

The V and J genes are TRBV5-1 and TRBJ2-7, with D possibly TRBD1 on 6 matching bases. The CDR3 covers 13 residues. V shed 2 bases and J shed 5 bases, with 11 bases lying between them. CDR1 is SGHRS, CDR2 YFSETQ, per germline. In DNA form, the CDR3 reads TGCGCCAGCAGCTTTGCACAGGGTAACGAGCAGTACTTC. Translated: CASSFAQGNEQYF.

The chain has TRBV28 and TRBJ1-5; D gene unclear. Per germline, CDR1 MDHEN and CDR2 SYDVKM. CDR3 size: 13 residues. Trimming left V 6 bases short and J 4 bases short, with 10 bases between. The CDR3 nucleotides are TGTGCCAGCAGGCAAAAACGGAATCAGCCCCAGCATTTT. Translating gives CASRQKRNQPQHF.

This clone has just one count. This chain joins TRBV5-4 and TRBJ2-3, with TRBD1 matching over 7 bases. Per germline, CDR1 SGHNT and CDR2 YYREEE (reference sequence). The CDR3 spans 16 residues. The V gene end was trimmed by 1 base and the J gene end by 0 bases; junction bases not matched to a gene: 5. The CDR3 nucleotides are TGTGCCAGCAGCTTGTGGAGGACAGGCAGCACAGATACGCAGTATTTT. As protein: CASSLWRTGSTDTQYF.

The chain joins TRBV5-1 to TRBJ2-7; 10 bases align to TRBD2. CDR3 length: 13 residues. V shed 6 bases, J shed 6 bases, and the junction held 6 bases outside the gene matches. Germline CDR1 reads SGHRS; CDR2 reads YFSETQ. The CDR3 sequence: CASTLAGVPEQYF. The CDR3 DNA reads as TGCGCCAGCACCCTAGCGGGAGTTCCCGAGCAGTACTTC.

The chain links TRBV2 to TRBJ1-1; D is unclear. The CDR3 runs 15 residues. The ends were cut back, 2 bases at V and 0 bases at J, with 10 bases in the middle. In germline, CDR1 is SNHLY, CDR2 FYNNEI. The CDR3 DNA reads TGTGCCAGCAGTGAATCGAACAGTATGAACACTGAAGCTTTCTTT. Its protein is CASSESNSMNTEAFF.

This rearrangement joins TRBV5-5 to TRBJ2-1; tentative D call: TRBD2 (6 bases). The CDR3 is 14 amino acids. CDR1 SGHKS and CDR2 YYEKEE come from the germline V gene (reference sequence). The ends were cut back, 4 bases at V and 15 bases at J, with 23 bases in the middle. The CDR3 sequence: CASSPLPRTPGGFF. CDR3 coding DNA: TGTGCCAGCAGCCCCCTCCCACGGACTCCCGGGGGGTTCTTC.

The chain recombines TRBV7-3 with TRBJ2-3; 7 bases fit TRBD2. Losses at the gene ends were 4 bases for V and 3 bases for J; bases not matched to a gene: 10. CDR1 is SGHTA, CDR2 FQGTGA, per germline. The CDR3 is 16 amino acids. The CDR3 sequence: CASSYRGGSGTDTQYF. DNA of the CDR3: TGTGCCAGCAGCTACCGGGGAGGGAGTGGGACAGATACGCAGTATTTT.

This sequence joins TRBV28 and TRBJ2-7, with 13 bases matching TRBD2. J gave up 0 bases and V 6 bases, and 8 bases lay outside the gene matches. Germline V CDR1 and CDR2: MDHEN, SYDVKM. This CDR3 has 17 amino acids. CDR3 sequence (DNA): TGTGCCAGCAGACCGACTAGCGGGGGGCCGAGCTCCTACGAGCAGTACTTC. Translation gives CASRPTSGGPSSYEQYF.

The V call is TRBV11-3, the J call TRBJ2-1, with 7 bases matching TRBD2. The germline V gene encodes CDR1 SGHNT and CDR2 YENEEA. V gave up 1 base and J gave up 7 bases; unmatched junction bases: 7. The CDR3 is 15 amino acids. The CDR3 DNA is TGTGCCAGCAGCTTAGGCCTAGCGGCTTCTAATGAGCAGTTCTTC. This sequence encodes CASSLGLAASNEQFF. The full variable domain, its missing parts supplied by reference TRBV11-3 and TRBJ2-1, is EAGVVQSPRYKIIEKKQPVAFWCNPISGHNTLYWYLQNLGQGPELLIRYENEEAVDDSQLPKDRFSAERLKGVDSTLKIQPAELGDSAVYLCASSLGLAASNEQFFGPGTRLTVL.

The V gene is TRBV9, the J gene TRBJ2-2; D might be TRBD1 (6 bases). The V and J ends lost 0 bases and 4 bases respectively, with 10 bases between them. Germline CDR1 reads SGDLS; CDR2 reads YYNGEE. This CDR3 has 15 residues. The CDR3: CASSVDGGGTGELFF. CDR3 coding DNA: TGTGCCAGCAGCGTAGATGGGGGCGGCACCGGGGAGCTGTTTTTT.

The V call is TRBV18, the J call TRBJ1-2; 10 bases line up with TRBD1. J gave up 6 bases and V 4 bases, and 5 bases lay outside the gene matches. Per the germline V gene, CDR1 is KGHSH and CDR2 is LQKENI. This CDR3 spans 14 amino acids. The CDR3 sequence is CASSQTGTGDGYTF. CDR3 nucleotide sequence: TGTGCCAGCTCACAGACCGGGACAGGGGATGGCTACACCTTC.

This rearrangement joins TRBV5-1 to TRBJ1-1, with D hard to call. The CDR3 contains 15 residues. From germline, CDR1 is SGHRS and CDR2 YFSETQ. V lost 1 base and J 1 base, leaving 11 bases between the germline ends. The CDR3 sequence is CASSLFLDGNTEAFF. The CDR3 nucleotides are TGCGCCAGCAGCTTGTTCCTTGACGGGAACACTGAAGCTTTCTTT. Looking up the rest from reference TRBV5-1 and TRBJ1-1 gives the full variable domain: KAGVTQTPRYLIKTRGQQVTLSCSPISGHRSVSWYQQTPGQGLQFLFEYFSETQRNKGNFPGRFSGRQFSNSRSEMNVSTLELGDSALYLCASSLFLDGNTEAFFGQGTRLTVV.

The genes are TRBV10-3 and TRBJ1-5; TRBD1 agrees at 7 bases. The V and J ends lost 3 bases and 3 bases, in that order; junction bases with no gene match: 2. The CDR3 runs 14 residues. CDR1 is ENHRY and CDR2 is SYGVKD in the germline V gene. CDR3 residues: CAISDGTDNQPQHF. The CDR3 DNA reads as TGTGCCATCAGTGACGGGACAGACAATCAGCCCCAGCATTTT.

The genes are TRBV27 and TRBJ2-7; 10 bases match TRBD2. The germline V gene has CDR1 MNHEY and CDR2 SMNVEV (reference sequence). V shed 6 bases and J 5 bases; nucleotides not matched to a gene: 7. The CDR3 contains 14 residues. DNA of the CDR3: TGTGCCAGCAGATCAGCGGGAGGGCCCAACGAGCAGTACTTC. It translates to CASRSAGGPNEQYF.

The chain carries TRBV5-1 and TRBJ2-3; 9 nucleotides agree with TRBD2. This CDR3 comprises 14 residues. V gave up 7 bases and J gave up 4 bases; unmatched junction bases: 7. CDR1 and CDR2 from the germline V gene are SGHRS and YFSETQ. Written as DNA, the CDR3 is TGCGCCAGCGTCAAGCGGGGGGAATCAGATACGCAGTATTTT. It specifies CASVKRGESDTQYF.

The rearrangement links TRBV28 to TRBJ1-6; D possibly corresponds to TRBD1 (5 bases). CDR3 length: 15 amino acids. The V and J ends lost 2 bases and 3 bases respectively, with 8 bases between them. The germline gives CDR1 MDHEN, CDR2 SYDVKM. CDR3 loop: CASSLGGDYNSPLHF. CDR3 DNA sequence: TGTGCCAGCAGTTTAGGAGGGGACTATAATTCACCCCTCCACTTT.

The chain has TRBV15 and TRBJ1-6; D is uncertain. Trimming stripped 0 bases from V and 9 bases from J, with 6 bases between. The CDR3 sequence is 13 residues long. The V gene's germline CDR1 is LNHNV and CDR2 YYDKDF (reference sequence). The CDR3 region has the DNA TGTGCCACCAGCAGAGAGACGAGTTCACCCCTCCACTTT. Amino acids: CATSRETSSPLHF.

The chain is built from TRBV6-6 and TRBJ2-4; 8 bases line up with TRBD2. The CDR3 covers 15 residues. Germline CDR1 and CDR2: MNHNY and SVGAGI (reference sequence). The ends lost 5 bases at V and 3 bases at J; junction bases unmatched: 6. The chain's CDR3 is CASSHSGSGKNIQYF. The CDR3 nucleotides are TGTGCCAGCAGTCACAGCGGGAGCGGCAAAAACATTCAGTACTTC.

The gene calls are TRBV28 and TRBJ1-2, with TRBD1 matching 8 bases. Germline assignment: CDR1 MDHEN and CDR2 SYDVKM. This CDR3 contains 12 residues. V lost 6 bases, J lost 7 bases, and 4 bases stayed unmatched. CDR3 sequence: CASRPGGGGYTF. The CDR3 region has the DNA TGTGCCAGCAGACCAGGGGGCGGTGGCTACACCTTC.

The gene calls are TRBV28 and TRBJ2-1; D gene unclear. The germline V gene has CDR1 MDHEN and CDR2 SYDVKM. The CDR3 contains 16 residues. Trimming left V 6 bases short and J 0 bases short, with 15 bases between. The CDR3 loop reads CASSAFPRFSYNEQFF. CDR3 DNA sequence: TGTGCCAGCAGCGCCTTTCCTCGCTTCTCCTACAATGAGCAGTTCTTC.

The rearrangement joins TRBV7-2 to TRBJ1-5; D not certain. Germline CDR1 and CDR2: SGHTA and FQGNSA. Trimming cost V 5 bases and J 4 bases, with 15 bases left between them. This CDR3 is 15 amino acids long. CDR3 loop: CASSPHSAINQPQHF. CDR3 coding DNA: TGTGCCAGCAGCCCACACTCGGCGATTAATCAGCCCCAGCATTTT. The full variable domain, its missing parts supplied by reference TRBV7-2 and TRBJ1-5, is GAGVSQSPSNKVTEKGKDVELRCDPISGHTALYWYRQSLGQGLEFLIYFQGNSAPDKSGLPSDRFSAERTGGSVSTLTIQRTQQEDSAVYLCASSPHSAINQPQHFGDGTRLSIL.

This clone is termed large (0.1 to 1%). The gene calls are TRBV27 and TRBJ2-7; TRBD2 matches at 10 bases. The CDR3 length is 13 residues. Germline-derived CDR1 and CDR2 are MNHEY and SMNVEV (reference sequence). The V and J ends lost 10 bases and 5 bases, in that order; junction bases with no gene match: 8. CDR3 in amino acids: CATAGTSEDEQYF. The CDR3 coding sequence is TGTGCCACCGCCGGGACTAGCGAAGACGAGCAGTACTTC.